This TCR beta chain derives from a study of CD8 T cells in ankylosing spondylitis. Findings and caveats of the study: In ankylosing spondylitis blood, a motif of about 8 highly homologous TCR beta variants appeared characteristic. Past studies reported some motif variants in reactive arthritis synovial fluid and blood.

TCRdb analysed the 5' RACE reads with MiXCR anew, one entry per CDR3 protein. The profile covers 750,000 to 850,000 distinct CDR3 sequences, with approximately 12% appearing a single time and roughly 0.51% taken by the ten largest. Points on this clonotype: Its antigen is undetermined.

The CDR3 is 13 residues long. Germline lookup yields CDR1 MGHDK and CDR2 SYGVNS. The V end lost 6 bases, the J end lost 5 bases, and 13 bases lay between the germline ends. This chain connects TRBV25-1 to TRBJ2-5; a possible D gene is TRBD1 (5 bases). The source of this sequence is a male donor with ankylosing spondylitis. The sample consisted of blood, either unsorted or a sorted T cell fraction (not recorded which). This chain's CDR3 is CASRDKNLETQYF. DNA for the CDR3: TGTGCCAGCAGGGACAAGAATTTGGAGACCCAGTACTTC.